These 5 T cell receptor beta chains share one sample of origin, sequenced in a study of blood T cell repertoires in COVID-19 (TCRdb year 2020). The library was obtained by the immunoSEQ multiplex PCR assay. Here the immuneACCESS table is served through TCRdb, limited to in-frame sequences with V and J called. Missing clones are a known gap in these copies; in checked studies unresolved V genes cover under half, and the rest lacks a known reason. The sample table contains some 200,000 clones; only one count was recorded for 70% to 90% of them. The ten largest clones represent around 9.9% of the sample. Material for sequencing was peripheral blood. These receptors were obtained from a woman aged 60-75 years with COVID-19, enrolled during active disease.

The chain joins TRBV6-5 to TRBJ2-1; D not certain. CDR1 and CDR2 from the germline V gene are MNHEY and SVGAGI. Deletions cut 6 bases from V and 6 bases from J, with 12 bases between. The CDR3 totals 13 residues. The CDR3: CASSPIVANEQFF. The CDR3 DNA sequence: TGTGCCAGCAGCCCAATCGTGGCCAATGAGCAGTTCTTC.

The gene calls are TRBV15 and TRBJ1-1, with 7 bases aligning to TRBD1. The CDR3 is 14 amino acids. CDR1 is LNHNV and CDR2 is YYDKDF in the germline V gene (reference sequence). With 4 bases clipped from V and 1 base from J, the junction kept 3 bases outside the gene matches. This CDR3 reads CATSTRQGNTEAFF. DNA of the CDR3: TGTGCCACCAGCACCCGACAGGGGAACACTGAAGCTTTCTTT.

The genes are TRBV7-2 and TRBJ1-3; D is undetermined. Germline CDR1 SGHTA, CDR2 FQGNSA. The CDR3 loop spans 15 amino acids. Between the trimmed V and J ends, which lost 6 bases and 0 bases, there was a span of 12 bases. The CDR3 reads CASRPLGHSGNTIYF. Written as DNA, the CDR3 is TGTGCCAGCAGACCCCTTGGCCACTCTGGAAACACCATATATTTT.

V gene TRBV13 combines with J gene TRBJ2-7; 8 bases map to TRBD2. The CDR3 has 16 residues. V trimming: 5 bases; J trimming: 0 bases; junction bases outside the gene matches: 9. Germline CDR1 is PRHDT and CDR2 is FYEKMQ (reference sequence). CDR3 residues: CASSPASGSSSYEQYF. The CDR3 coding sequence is TGTGCCAGCAGCCCTGCTAGCGGGTCGAGCTCCTACGAGCAGTACTTC.

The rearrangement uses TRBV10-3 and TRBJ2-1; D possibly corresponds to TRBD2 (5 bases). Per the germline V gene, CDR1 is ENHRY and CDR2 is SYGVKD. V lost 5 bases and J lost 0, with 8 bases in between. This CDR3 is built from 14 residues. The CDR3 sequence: CAISIRDSYNEQFF. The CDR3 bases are TGTGCCATCAGTATCCGGGACTCCTACAATGAGCAGTTCTTC.